This T cell receptor (beta chain) was found in a study of T cell responses to AZD1222 COVID-19 vaccine. The CDR3 loop spans 14 amino acids. Germline values: CDR1 SNHLY, CDR2 FYNNEI. V lost 7 bases, J lost 4 bases, and 15 bases lay in between. The repertoire was sequenced with immunoSEQ multiplex PCR; TCRdb's copy has only in-frame clones and lacks some. The sample holds roughly 100,000 clones, 90% seen once. This TCR came from an adult in good health. The chain uses TRBV2 and TRBJ2-3; D remains ambiguous. The sample was peripheral blood, taken on day 0 of AZD1222 vaccination. The CDR3, as DNA: TGTGCCAGCACTAACATCGTAGTGGCAGATACGCAGTATTTT. Its translation is CASTNIVVADTQYF. Together with reference TRBV2 and TRBJ2-3, the CDR3 gives the full variable domain: EPEVTQTPSHQVTQMGQEVILRCVPISNHLYFYWYRQILGQKVEFLVSFYNNEISEKSEIFDDQFSVERPDGSNFTLKIRSTKLEDSAMYFCASTNIVVADTQYFGPGTRLTVL.